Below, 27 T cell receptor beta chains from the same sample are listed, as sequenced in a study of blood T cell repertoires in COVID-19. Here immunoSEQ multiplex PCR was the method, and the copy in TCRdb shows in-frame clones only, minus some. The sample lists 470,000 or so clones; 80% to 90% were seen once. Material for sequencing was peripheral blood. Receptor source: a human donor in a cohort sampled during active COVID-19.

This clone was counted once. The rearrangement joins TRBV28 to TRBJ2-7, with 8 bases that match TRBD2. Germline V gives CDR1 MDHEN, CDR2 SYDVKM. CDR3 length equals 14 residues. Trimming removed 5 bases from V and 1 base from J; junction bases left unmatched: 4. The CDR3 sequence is CASSRAGESYEQYF. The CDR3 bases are TGTGCCAGCAGTCGAGCGGGAGAGTCCTACGAGCAGTACTTC.

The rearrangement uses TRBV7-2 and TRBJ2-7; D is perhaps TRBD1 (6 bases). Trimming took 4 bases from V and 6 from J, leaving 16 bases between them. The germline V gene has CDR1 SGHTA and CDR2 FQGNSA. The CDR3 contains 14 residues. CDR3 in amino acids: CASSWGRSATEQYF. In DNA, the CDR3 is TGTGCCAGCAGCTGGGGGCGAAGTGCGACCGAGCAGTACTTC.

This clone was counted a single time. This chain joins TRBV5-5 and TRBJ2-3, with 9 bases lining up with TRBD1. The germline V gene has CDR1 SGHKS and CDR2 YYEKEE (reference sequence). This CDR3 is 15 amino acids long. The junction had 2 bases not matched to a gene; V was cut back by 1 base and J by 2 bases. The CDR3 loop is CASSLLQGATDTQYF. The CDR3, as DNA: TGTGCCAGCAGCTTGTTACAGGGGGCCACAGATACGCAGTATTTT.

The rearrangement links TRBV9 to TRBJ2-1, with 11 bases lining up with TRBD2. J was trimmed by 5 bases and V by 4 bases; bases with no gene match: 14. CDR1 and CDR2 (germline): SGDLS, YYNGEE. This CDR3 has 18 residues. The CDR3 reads CASSRAFGTSGLDNEQFF. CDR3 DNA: TGTGCCAGCAGCCGCGCTTTTGGGACTAGCGGACTTGACAATGAGCAGTTCTTC.

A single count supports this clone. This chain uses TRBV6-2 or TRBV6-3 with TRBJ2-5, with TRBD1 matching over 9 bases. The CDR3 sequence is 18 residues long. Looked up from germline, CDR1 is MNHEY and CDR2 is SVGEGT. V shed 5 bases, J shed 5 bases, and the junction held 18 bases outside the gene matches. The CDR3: CASSQAKRTGVAWETQYF. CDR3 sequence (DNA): TGTGCCAGCAGTCAGGCGAAAAGGACAGGGGTTGCGTGGGAGACCCAGTACTTC.

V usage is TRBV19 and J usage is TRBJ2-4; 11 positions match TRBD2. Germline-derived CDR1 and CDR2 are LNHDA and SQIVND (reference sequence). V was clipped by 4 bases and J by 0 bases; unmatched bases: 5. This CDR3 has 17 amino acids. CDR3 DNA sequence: TGTGCCAGTAGTAGCCAGCTAGCGGGAGGAGCCAAAAACATTCAGTACTTC. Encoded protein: CASSSQLAGGAKNIQYF.

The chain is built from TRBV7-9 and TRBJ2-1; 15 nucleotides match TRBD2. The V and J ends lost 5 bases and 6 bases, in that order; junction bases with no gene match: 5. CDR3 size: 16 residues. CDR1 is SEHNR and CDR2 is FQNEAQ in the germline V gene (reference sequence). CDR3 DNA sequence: TGTGCCAGCAGCACCCGGACTAGCGGGAGGGCCAATGAGCAGTTCTTC. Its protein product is CASSTRTSGRANEQFF.

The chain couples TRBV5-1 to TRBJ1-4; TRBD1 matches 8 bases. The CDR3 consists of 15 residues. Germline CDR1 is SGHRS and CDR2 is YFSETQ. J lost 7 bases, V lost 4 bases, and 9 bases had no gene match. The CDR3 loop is CASSPGNRGAEKLFF. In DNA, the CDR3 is TGCGCCAGCAGCCCGGGTAACAGGGGGGCTGAAAAACTGTTTTTT.

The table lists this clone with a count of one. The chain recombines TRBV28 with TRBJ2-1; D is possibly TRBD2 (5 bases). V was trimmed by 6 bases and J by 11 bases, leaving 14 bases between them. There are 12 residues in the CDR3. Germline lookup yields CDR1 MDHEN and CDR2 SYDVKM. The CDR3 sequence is CASSPPRDKQFF. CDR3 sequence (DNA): TGTGCCAGCAGCCCCCCCCGGGATAAGCAGTTCTTC.

In DNA, the CDR3 is TGTGCCATCAGGCGGGATCGGTCGCCTTCCTACGAGCAGTACTTC. Translated: CAIRRDRSPSYEQYF. The J gene is TRBJ2-7, the V gene TRBV10-3, with D perhaps TRBD2 (6 bases). The CDR3 sequence is 15 residues long. V gave up 6 bases and J gave up 1 base, with 16 bases separating them. The germline gives CDR1 ENHRY, CDR2 SYGVKD.

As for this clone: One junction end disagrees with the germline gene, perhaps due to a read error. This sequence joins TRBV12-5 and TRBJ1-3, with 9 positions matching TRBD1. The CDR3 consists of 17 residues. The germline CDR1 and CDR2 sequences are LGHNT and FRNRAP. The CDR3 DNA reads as TGTACTAGTACTTACGCGGGACAGGGCAGCTCTGGAAACACCATATATTTT. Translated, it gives CTSTYAGQGSSGNTIYF.

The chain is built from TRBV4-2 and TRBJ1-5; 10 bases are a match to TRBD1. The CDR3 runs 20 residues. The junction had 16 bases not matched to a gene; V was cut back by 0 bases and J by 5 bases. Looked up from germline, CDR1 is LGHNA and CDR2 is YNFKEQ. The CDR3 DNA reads TGTGCCAGCAGCCAAGACATTTGGGGACAGGGGCCCTCGATTGATCAGCCCCAGCATTTT. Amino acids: CASSQDIWGQGPSIDQPQHF.

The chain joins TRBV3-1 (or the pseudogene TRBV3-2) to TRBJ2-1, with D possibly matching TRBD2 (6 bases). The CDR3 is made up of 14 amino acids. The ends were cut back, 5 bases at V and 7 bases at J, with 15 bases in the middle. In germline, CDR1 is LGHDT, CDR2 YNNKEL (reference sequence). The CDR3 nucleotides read TGTGCCAGCAGCTTCTTCGGGACTCAGAATGAGCAGTTCTTC. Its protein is CASSFFGTQNEQFF.

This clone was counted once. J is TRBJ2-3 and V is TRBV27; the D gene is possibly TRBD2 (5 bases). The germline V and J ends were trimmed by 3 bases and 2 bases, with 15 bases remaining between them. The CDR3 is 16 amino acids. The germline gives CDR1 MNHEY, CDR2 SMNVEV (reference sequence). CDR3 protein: CASSFGSALATDTQYF. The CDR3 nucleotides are TGTGCCAGCAGTTTTGGGTCGGCGCTAGCCACAGATACGCAGTATTTT.

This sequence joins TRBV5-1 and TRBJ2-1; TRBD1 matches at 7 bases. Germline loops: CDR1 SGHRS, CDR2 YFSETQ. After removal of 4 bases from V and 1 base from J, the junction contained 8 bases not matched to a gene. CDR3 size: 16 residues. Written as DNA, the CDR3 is TGCGCCAGCAGCCTACGAGTGGGACAGTCCTACAATGAGCAGTTCTTC. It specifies CASSLRVGQSYNEQFF.

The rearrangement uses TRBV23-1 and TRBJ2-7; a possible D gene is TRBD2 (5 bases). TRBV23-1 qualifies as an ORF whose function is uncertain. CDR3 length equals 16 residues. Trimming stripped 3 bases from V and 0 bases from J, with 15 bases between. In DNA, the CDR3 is TGCGCCAGCAGTCACTCGGCGGAGGAGAGCTCCTACGAGCAGTACTTC. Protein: CASSHSAEESSYEQYF.

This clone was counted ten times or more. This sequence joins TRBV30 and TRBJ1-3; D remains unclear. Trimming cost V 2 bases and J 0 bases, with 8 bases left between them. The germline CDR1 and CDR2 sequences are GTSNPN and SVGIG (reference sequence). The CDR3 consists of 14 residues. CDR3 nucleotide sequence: TGTGCCTGGAGTCGGTTGCTCTCTGGAAACACCATATATTTT. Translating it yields CAWSRLLSGNTIYF. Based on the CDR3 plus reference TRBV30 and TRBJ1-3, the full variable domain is SQTIHQWPATLVQPVGSPLSLECTVEGTSNPNLYWYRQAAGRGLQLLFYSVGIGQISSEVPQNLSASRPQDRQFILSSKKLLLSDSGFYLCAWSRLLSGNTIYFGEGSWLTVV.

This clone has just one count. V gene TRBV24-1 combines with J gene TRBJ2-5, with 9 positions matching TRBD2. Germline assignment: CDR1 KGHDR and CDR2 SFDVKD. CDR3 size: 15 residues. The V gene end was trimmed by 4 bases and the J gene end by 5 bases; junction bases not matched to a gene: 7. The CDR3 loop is CATSEPREGRETQYF. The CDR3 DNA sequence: TGTGCCACCAGTGAACCGCGGGAGGGCCGCGAGACCCAGTACTTC.

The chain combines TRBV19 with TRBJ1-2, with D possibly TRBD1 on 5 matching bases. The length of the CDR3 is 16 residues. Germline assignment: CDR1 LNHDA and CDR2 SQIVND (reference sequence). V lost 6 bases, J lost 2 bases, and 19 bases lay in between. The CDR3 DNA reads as TGTGCCAGTAGAGTTGGGGCCAGCGAATACAACTATGGCTACACCTTC. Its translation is CASRVGASEYNYGYTF.

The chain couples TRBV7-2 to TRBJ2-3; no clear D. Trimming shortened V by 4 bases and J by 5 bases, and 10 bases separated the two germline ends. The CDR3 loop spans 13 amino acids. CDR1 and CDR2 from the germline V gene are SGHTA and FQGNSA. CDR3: CASSSDTVDTQYF. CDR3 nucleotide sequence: TGTGCCAGCAGCTCCGACACGGTAGATACGCAGTATTTT. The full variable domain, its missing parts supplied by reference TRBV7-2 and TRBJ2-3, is GAGVSQSPSNKVTEKGKDVELRCDPISGHTALYWYRQSLGQGLEFLIYFQGNSAPDKSGLPSDRFSAERTGGSVSTLTIQRTQQEDSAVYLCASSSDTVDTQYFGPGTRLTVL.

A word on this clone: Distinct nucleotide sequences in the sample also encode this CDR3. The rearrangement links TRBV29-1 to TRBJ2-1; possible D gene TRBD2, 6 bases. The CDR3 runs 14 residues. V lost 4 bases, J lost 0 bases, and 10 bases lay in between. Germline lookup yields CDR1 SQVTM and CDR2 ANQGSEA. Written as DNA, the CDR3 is TGCAGCGTTGTGGGGGGAAGCTCCTACAATGAGCAGTTCTTC. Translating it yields CSVVGGSSYNEQFF.

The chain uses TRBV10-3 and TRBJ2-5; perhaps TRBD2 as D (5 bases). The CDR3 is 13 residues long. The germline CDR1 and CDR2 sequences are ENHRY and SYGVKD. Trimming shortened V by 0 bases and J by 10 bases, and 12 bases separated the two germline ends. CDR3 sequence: CAISESIYEGQYF. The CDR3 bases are TGTGCCATCAGTGAGTCGATATACGAGGGCCAGTACTTC.

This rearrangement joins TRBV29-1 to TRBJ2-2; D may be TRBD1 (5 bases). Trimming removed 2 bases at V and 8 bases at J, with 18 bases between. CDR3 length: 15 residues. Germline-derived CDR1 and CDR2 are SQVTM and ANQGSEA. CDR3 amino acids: CSVEKRGWQGGELFF. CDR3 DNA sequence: TGCAGCGTTGAAAAACGAGGCTGGCAGGGAGGGGAGCTGTTTTTT.

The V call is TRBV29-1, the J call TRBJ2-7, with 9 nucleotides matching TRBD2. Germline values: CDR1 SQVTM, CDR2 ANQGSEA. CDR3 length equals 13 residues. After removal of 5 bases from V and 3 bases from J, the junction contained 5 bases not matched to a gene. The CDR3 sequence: CSVTGTSSYEQYF. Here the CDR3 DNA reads TGCAGCGTTACCGGGACTAGCAGCTACGAGCAGTACTTC.

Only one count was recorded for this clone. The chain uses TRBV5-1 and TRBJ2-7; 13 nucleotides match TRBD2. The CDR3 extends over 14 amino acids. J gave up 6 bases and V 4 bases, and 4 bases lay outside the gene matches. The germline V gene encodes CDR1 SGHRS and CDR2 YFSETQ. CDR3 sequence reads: CASSRTSGRSEQYF. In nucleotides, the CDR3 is TGCGCCAGCAGCCGGACTAGCGGGAGAAGCGAGCAGTACTTC.

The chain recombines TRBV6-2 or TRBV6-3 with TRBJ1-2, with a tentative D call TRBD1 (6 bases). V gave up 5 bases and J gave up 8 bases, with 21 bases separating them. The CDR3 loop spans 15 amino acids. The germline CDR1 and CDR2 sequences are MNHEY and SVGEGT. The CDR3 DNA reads TGTGCCAGCAGTGACCAGACAGGATCCCTCGGCGGCTACACCTTC. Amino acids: CASSDQTGSLGGYTF.

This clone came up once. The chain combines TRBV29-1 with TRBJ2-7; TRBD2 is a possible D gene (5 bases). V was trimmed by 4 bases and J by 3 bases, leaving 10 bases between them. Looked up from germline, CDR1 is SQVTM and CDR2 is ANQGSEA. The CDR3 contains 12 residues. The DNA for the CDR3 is TGCAGCGTTGTACCGGGAAACTACGAGCAGTACTTC. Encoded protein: CSVVPGNYEQYF.